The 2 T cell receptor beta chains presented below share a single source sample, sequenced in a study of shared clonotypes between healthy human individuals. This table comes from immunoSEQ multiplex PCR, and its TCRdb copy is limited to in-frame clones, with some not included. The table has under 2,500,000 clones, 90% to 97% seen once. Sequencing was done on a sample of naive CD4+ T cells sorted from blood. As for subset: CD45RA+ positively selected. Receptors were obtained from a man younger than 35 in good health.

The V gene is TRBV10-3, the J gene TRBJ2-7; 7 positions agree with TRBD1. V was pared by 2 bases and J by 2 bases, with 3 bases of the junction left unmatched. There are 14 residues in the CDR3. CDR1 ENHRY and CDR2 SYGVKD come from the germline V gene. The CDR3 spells CAISERTGAYEQYF. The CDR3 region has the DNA TGTGCCATCAGTGAGCGGACAGGAGCCTACGAGCAGTACTTC.

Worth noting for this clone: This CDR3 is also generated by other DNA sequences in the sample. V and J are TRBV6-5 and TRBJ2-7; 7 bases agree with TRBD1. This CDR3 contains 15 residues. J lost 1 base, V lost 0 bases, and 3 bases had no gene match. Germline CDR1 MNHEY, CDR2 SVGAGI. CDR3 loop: CASSYSGRGSYEQYF. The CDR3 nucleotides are TGTGCCAGCAGTTACTCTGGCAGGGGGTCCTACGAGCAGTACTTC.